Each of the 28 T cell receptor beta chains below was sequenced from the same sample in a study of cytomegalovirus exposure and HLA in healthy donors. This PCR relied on a set of 60 Vbeta primers and 13 Jbeta primers. This table comes from immunoSEQ multiplex PCR, and its TCRdb copy is limited to in-frame clones, with some not included. Here the sample spans 140,000 to 150,000 clones, 77% being singletons. Sequenced sample: PBMCs. The receptors were sampled from a male donor in good health and CMV-seronegative.

The CDR3 region has the DNA TGTGCCAGCTCACCCTCTACGGGGAACAATCAGCCCCAGCATTTT. Protein: CASSPSTGNNQPQHF. The chain uses TRBV18 and TRBJ1-5; unclear D gene. V lost 3 bases to trimming and J lost 3 bases, with 12 bases between them. This CDR3 contains 15 residues. Germline assignment: CDR1 KGHSH and CDR2 LQKENI.

V is TRBV27 and J is TRBJ2-5, with 7 bases fitting TRBD2. The J call could be wrong; TRBJ2-7 is a better fit for the DNA end. CDR1 and CDR2 from the germline V gene are MNHEY and SMNVEV (reference sequence). This CDR3 is 15 amino acids long. The CDR3: CASSTGLVGSYEQYF. The CDR3 coding sequence is TGTGCCAGCAGTACCGGACTAGTGGGTTCCTACGAGCAGTACTTC.

This chain links TRBV27 with TRBJ1-2; the D is unclear. This CDR3 has 14 amino acids. In germline, CDR1 is MNHEY, CDR2 SMNVEV (reference sequence). V lost 0 bases and J 4 bases, leaving 9 bases between the germline ends. CDR3 loop: CASSLSRGFYGYTF. CDR3 coding DNA: TGTGCCAGCAGTTTATCGCGGGGATTCTATGGCTACACCTTC.

Details on this clone: One end of the junction fails to match germline, which may point to a read error. This chain uses TRBV11-2 with TRBJ2-3; 8 bases are shared with TRBD2. This CDR3 is built from 15 residues. CDR1 and CDR2 (germline): SGHAT, FQNNGV. CDR3 region: CASTLLAARTDTQYF. The CDR3 DNA sequence: TGTGCCAGCACCTTACTAGCGGCGCGCACAGATACGCAGTATTTT.

The V call is TRBV5-4, the J call TRBJ2-4; 8 nucleotides align to TRBD1. Trimming at V came to 5 bases and at J to 3 bases, leaving 7 bases not matched to a gene. The CDR3 sequence is 15 residues long. Germline V gives CDR1 SGHNT, CDR2 YYREEE (reference sequence). The DNA of the CDR3 is TGTGCCAGCAGACCGGACAGGGCGTTCAAAAACATTCAGTACTTC. Encoded protein: CASRPDRAFKNIQYF.

The J gene is TRBJ1-6, the V gene TRBV5-4; 7 nucleotides align to TRBD1. V trimming: 2 bases; J trimming: 9 bases; junction bases outside the gene matches: 5. Looked up from germline, CDR1 is SGHNT and CDR2 is YYREEE (reference sequence). This CDR3 has 14 residues. The CDR3 bases are TGTGCCAGCAGCTTTGACAGGGCCGTTTCACCCCTCCACTTT. Translating gives CASSFDRAVSPLHF.

This clone was recorded once. The chain employs TRBV30 and TRBJ1-3; no reliable D call. CDR1 is GTSNPN and CDR2 is SVGIG in the germline V gene (reference sequence). The CDR3 has 16 residues. V lost 2 bases and J 0 bases, leaving 14 bases between the germline ends. As DNA, the CDR3 is TGTGCCTGGAGTCGGAGCCGCGCGAGCTCTGGAAACACCATATATTTT. Protein product: CAWSRSRASSGNTIYF.

This chain uses TRBV10-3 with TRBJ2-7; D gene unclear. CDR1 and CDR2 (germline): ENHRY, SYGVKD. This CDR3 is 16 amino acids long. V was pared by 0 bases and J by 2 bases, with 14 bases between. DNA of the CDR3: TGTGCCATCAGTGAGTCGAAGTATACACGTCCCTACGAGCAGTACTTC. Translating gives CAISESKYTRPYEQYF.

In this sample, this clone turned up once. This chain uses TRBV5-1 with TRBJ1-2, with D possibly TRBD1 on 6 matching bases. CDR3 length: 15 amino acids. The V gene lost 5 bases and the J gene lost 8 bases, with 22 bases spanning the gap. Germline V lookup: CDR1 SGHRS, CDR2 YFSETQ. This CDR3 reads CASRQKPTGSGGYTF. CDR3 bases: TGCGCCAGCAGGCAGAAACCGACAGGTTCAGGCGGCTACACCTTC.

V usage is TRBV7-3 and J usage is TRBJ2-1; TRBD2 matches at 13 bases. J lost 6 bases, V lost 4 bases, and 6 bases had no gene match. This CDR3 contains 16 residues. From germline, CDR1 is SGHTA and CDR2 FQGTGA. The CDR3 DNA is TGTGCCAGCAGCTACTCCGGGACTAGCGGGGTCAATGAGCAGTTCTTC. It encodes CASSYSGTSGVNEQFF.

The chain has TRBV5-5 and TRBJ1-1, with 9 bases lining up with TRBD1. V trimming: 4 bases; J trimming: 2 bases; junction bases outside the gene matches: 12. CDR1 is SGHKS and CDR2 is YYEKEE in the germline V gene (reference sequence). The CDR3 runs to 17 residues. CDR3 DNA: TGTGCCAGCAGCCCGTTCGGGACGGGACAGGGAAACACTGAAGCTTTCTTT. This encodes CASSPFGTGQGNTEAFF.

V gene TRBV2 combines with J gene TRBJ1-2, with D tentatively TRBD1 (5 bases). Between the trimmed V and J ends, which lost 2 bases and 4 bases, there was a span of 20 bases. The CDR3 totals 17 residues. The V gene's germline CDR1 is SNHLY and CDR2 FYNNEI. This CDR3 is CASSEIPHPGRGYGYTF. Here the CDR3 DNA reads TGTGCCAGCAGTGAAATCCCCCACCCAGGGAGGGGCTATGGCTACACCTTC.

V gene TRBV4-3 combines with J gene TRBJ2-1; tentatively, D is TRBD2 (5 bases). The CDR3 covers 13 residues. CDR1 and CDR2 (germline): LGHNA, YSLEER. Deletions cut 4 bases from V and 7 bases from J, with 11 bases between. In DNA, the CDR3 is TGCGCCAGCAGCCTTTTCTCGGGGAATGAGCAGTTCTTC. It is translated as CASSLFSGNEQFF.

The chain is built from TRBV21-1 and TRBJ2-7; no check of the table's D call, TRBD1, against the DNA was made. TRBV21-1 is marked as a pseudogene. The CDR3 sequence is 14 residues long. For the CDR3, the DNA is TGTGCCAGCAGCACTGGGACAGAAGGCTACGAGCAGTACTTC. Translated: CASSTGTEGYEQYF.

This chain connects TRBV18 to TRBJ1-2; D may be TRBD1 (6 bases). The germline V and J ends were trimmed by 3 bases and 7 bases, with 18 bases remaining between them. CDR1 is KGHSH, CDR2 LQKENI, per germline. The CDR3 is 15 amino acids. CDR3 region: CASSPPPGGLSGYTF. The CDR3 DNA reads as TGTGCCAGCTCACCCCCTCCGGGGGGCCTTTCTGGCTACACCTTC.

The chain recombines TRBV6-5 with TRBJ1-1; the D gene is possibly TRBD1 (6 bases). The V gene's germline CDR1 is MNHEY and CDR2 SVGAGI. Trimming left V 2 bases short and J 6 bases short, with 13 bases between. This CDR3 spans 14 amino acids. CDR3 residues: CASSYGRDRPEAFF. The DNA for the CDR3 is TGTGCCAGCAGTTACGGCAGAGACAGGCCTGAAGCTTTCTTT.

The rearrangement links TRBV7-9 to TRBJ1-3; no reliable D call. The germline gives CDR1 SEHNR, CDR2 FQNEAQ (reference sequence). The CDR3 loop spans 16 amino acids. Trimming took off 1 base at V and 0 bases at J, with 10 bases between the two ends. CDR3 protein: CASSLGPLSSGNTIYF. In DNA, the CDR3 is TGTGCCAGCAGCTTAGGTCCCCTTAGCTCTGGAAACACCATATATTTT.

The chain employs TRBV6-6 and TRBJ2-1; D perhaps matches TRBD2 (6 bases). V lost 6 bases, J lost 12 bases, and 12 bases lay in between. The CDR3 extends over 11 amino acids. CDR1 and CDR2 from the germline V gene are MNHNY and SVGAGI (reference sequence). The CDR3 is CASRAGPTQFF. DNA of the CDR3: TGTGCCAGCAGGGCGGGACCTACGCAGTTCTTC.

The CDR3: CSVATGTGVVNEQFF. The CDR3, as DNA: TGCAGCGTAGCGACCGGGACAGGGGTTGTCAATGAGCAGTTCTTC. The genes are TRBV29-1 and TRBJ2-1; 10 bases line up with TRBD1. The V gene's germline CDR1 is SQVTM and CDR2 ANQGSEA. There are 15 residues in the CDR3. V lost 6 bases to trimming and J lost 6 bases; unmatched junction nucleotides: 11.

The chain links TRBV13 to TRBJ2-1, with 9 bases lining up with TRBD2. CDR3 size: 17 residues. V lost 5 bases to trimming and J lost 7 bases; unmatched junction nucleotides: 15. The germline V gene has CDR1 PRHDT and CDR2 FYEKMQ (reference sequence). CDR3 protein: CASSPIGSGGTQNEQFF. In DNA, the CDR3 is TGTGCCAGCAGCCCTATAGGTAGCGGGGGAACCCAAAATGAGCAGTTCTTC.

The chain uses TRBV19 and TRBJ2-5; D ambiguous. This CDR3 spans 13 amino acids. Per germline, CDR1 LNHDA and CDR2 SQIVND (reference sequence). V was cut by 8 bases and J by 4 bases, with 14 bases left in between. The CDR3 DNA is TGTGCCAGTTCTTTTTATCTGCGAGAGACCCAGTACTTC. This translates into CASSFYLRETQYF.

The V call is TRBV27, the J call TRBJ2-3, with D possibly being TRBD2 (5 bases). The ends were cut back, 6 bases at V and 1 base at J, with 8 bases in the middle. CDR3 size: 13 residues. Germline V gene sequence: CDR1 MNHEY, CDR2 SMNVEV (reference sequence). The CDR3 DNA reads as TGTGCCAGCAGGACCGGGGGCACAGATACGCAGTATTTT. Protein: CASRTGGTDTQYF.

The count of this clone is one. The CDR3 loop is CASSKAKRQGIPNIQYF. The CDR3 bases are TGTGCCAGCAGCAAAGCGAAGAGACAGGGTATCCCAAACATTCAGTACTTC. The chain has TRBV21-1 and TRBJ2-4; the table's D call, TRBD1, has no DNA check behind it. TRBV21-1 is designated a pseudogene. The CDR3 extends over 17 amino acids.

This chain uses TRBV7-3 with TRBJ1-1, with D uncertain. The V end lost 4 bases, the J end lost 0 bases, and 6 bases lay between the germline ends. The CDR3 runs to 13 residues. From germline, CDR1 is SGHTA and CDR2 FQGTGA. The CDR3 region has the DNA TGTGCCAGCAGCTCGGGTCTGAACACTGAAGCTTTCTTT. Translating gives CASSSGLNTEAFF. Full variable domain (outside the CDR3, taken from reference TRBV7-3 and TRBJ1-1): GAGVSQTPSNKVTEKGKYVELRCDPISGHTALYWYRQSLGQGPEFLIYFQGTGAADDSGLPNDRFFAVRPEGSVSTLKIQRTERGDSAVYLCASSSGLNTEAFFGQGTRLTVV.

The chain combines TRBV27 with TRBJ2-6; the D gene is possibly TRBD2 (7 bases). Trimming removed 6 bases at V and 3 bases at J, with 15 bases between. Germline CDR1 is MNHEY and CDR2 is SMNVEV (reference sequence). The CDR3 has 16 residues. The CDR3 spells CASREVGGLGANVLTF. DNA for the CDR3: TGTGCCAGCAGAGAGGTGGGGGGGCTTGGGGCCAACGTCCTGACTTTC.

This sequence joins TRBV6-5 and TRBJ2-7, with 7 bases fitting TRBD1. The CDR3 consists of 13 residues. Germline lookup yields CDR1 MNHEY and CDR2 SVGAGI. V lost 6 bases and J lost 6; bases outside the gene matches: 8. CDR3 nucleotide sequence: TGTGCCAGCAGCCTGACAGGGCTAAGCGAGCAGTACTTC. Amino acids: CASSLTGLSEQYF.

This clone was counted once. Other DNA sequences in the same sample also yield this CDR3. This chain links TRBV6-6 with TRBJ2-1; 7 bases are a match to TRBD1. J lost 6 bases, V lost 6 bases, and 8 bases had no gene match. The germline CDR1 and CDR2 sequences are MNHNY and SVGAGI (reference sequence). The length of the CDR3 is 14 residues. The CDR3 DNA reads as TGTGCCAGCAGGTATACAGGGGCCCTCAATGAGCAGTTCTTC. It codes for CASRYTGALNEQFF.

The CDR3 nucleotides read TGTGCCAGCAGTCCGACCCCTAGCGGGGTTTACACCGGGGAGCTGTTTTTT. It is translated as CASSPTPSGVYTGELFF. The chain joins TRBV27 to TRBJ2-2; 9 bases are shared with TRBD2. The length of the CDR3 is 17 residues. Germline V gene sequence: CDR1 MNHEY, CDR2 SMNVEV (reference sequence). V was clipped by 5 bases and J by 3 bases; unmatched bases: 10.